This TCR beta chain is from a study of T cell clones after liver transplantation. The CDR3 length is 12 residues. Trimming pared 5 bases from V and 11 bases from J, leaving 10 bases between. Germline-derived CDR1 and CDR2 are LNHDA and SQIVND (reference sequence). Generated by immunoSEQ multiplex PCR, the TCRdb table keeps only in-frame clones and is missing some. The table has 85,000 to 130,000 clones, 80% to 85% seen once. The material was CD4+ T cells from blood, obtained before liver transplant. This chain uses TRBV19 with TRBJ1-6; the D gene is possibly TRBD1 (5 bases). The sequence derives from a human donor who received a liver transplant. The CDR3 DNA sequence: TGTGCCAGTAGTCTCAGGGATCCACCCCTCCACTTT. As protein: CASSLRDPPLHF.